Included here is one T cell receptor beta chain sequence, with context. This sample is drawn from a study of T cells in Graves' hyperthyroidism and ophthalmopathy. The CDR3 regions of TCR beta were amplified from RNA transcripts. An initial round of RT-PCR targeting the TCR CDR3 relied on the HTBI primer set. TCRdb re-called the multiplex PCR reads through MiXCR, storing one row per CDR3 protein. This sample yields hundreds of thousands of distinct CDR3 sequences, of which around 14% are seen a single time; around a quarter belongs to the top ten. The trim removed 5 bases at V and 4 bases at J, leaving 8 bases unmatched. Germline assignment: CDR1 DFQATT and CDR2 SNEGSKA (reference sequence). The CDR3 contains 16 residues. The authors obtained PBMCs from 10 ml of fresh peripheral blood.

The sample taken for sequencing was blood. This chain joins TRBV20-1 and TRBJ2-3, with 14 bases that match TRBD2. The sequence derives from a woman between 18 and 29 years old with Graves' hyperthyroidism that later progressed to Graves' ophthalmopathy. Written as DNA, the CDR3 is TGCAGTGCTTCCGGGACTAGCGGGAGTGGAGCAGATACGCAGTATTTT. It codes for CSASGTSGSGADTQYF.